Below, 15 T cell receptor beta chains from the same sample are listed, as sequenced in a study of human versus mouse CDR3 diversity and MHC coevolution. Sequenced by immunoSEQ multiplex PCR; TCRdb stores in-frame clones only, minus some. The profile shows about 81,000 clones, around 93% of them singletons. The specimen was naive CD4+ T cells from blood. Subset specified: CD45RO-negative CD62L-positive naive CD4 T cells. All receptors come from a person between 25 and 75 years old in good health.

The rearrangement links TRBV7-2 to TRBJ1-1; D is perhaps TRBD1 (5 bases). The CDR3 totals 13 residues. Germline CDR1 reads SGHTA; CDR2 reads FQGNSA. Trimming took 6 bases from V and 0 from J, leaving 8 bases between them. This chain's CDR3 is CASSRQLNTEAFF. CDR3 nucleotide sequence: TGTGCCAGCAGTCGACAGTTGAACACTGAAGCTTTCTTT.

The gene calls are TRBV4-3 and TRBJ2-7; D call uncertain. CDR1 and CDR2 (germline): LGHNA, YSLEER. CDR3 length: 13 amino acids. Between the trimmed V and J ends, which lost 1 base and 3 bases, there was a span of 7 bases. The CDR3 is CASSQVGIYEQYF. DNA for the CDR3: TGCGCCAGCAGCCAAGTGGGCATCTACGAGCAGTACTTC.

This chain connects TRBV6-1 to TRBJ1-5; 10 bases are shared with TRBD1. Germline assignment: CDR1 MNHNS and CDR2 SASEGT. The CDR3 spans 15 residues. V was clipped by 6 bases and J by 3 bases; unmatched bases: 5. CDR3 nucleotide sequence: TGTGCCAGCAGCCGGGGACAGGGGCACAATCAGCCCCAGCATTTT. This encodes CASSRGQGHNQPQHF.

The chain uses TRBV25-1 and TRBJ1-4; D remains unclear. The CDR3 covers 15 residues. Germline CDR1 reads MGHDK; CDR2 reads SYGVNS. Trimming left V 5 bases short and J 4 bases short, with 14 bases between. The CDR3 region is CASSWRAAGNEKLFF. CDR3 DNA: TGTGCCAGCAGTTGGCGGGCAGCCGGTAATGAAAAACTGTTTTTT. Using reference TRBV25-1 and TRBJ1-4 for the parts outside the CDR3, the full variable domain is EADIYQTPRYLVIGTGKKITLECSQTMGHDKMYWYQQDPGMELHLIHYSYGVNSTEKGDLSSESTVSRIRTEHFPLTLESARPSHTSQYLCASSWRAAGNEKLFFGSGTQLSVL.

The rearrangement uses TRBV7-8 and TRBJ1-1, with D unclear. CDR3 length equals 12 residues. Germline lookup yields CDR1 SGHVS and CDR2 FQNEAQ. Trimming took off 5 bases at V and 11 bases at J, with 15 bases between the two ends. CDR3 sequence: CASSLDLARAFF. CDR3 coding DNA: TGTGCCAGCAGCCTAGATCTAGCACGGGCTTTCTTT.

The chain uses TRBV7-9 and TRBJ2-5; the match to TRBD2 covers 14 bases. V gave up 5 bases and J gave up 4 bases; unmatched junction bases: 3. The CDR3 consists of 15 residues. Germline V gene sequence: CDR1 SEHNR, CDR2 FQNEAQ (reference sequence). DNA of the CDR3: TGTGCCAGCAGCATTGGGACTAGCGGGAGAGAGACCCAGTACTTC. Protein sequence: CASSIGTSGRETQYF.

This rearrangement joins TRBV7-2 to TRBJ1-3; 7 positions match TRBD1. Germline CDR1 reads SGHTA; CDR2 reads FQGNSA. The CDR3 is 14 amino acids. The ends lost 5 bases at V and 2 bases at J; junction bases unmatched: 3. CDR3 bases: TGTGCCAGCAGCGGGGGACAGCCTGGAAACACCATATATTTT. Encoded protein: CASSGGQPGNTIYF.

The chain recombines TRBV2 with TRBJ1-5; the D is unclear. V was trimmed by 3 bases and J by 4 bases, leaving 13 bases between them. This CDR3 spans 15 amino acids. Germline assignment: CDR1 SNHLY and CDR2 FYNNEI. In DNA, the CDR3 is TGTGCCAGCAGTGAGCGGAGGGCGCCGAATCAGCCCCAGCATTTT. Translated, it gives CASSERRAPNQPQHF.

This rearrangement joins TRBV15 to TRBJ2-7, with 8 bases matching TRBD2. Germline lookup yields CDR1 LNHNV and CDR2 YYDKDF (reference sequence). J lost 5 bases, V lost 3 bases, and 6 bases had no gene match. The CDR3 runs to 14 residues. CDR3 sequence: CATSRPPTSDEQYF. DNA of the CDR3: TGTGCCACCAGCAGGCCTCCGACTAGCGACGAGCAGTACTTC.

J is TRBJ2-1 and V is TRBV5-1; TRBD2 matches at 8 bases. Trimming at V came to 4 bases and at J to 6 bases, leaving 6 bases not matched to a gene. Germline CDR1 reads SGHRS; CDR2 reads YFSETQ. CDR3 length: 14 residues. The CDR3 loop reads CASSPGLGVNEQFF. In DNA form, the CDR3 reads TGCGCCAGCAGCCCGGGACTAGGTGTCAATGAGCAGTTCTTC.

The genes are TRBV19 and TRBJ2-5, with TRBD2 as a possible D gene (5 bases). The CDR3 runs to 16 residues. Looked up from germline, CDR1 is LNHDA and CDR2 is SQIVND (reference sequence). Trimming removed 3 bases from V and 2 bases from J, with 16 bases in between. CDR3 DNA sequence: TGTGCCAGTAGTATTTCCGGGATGGGCCTTCAAGAGACCCAGTACTTC. This translates into CASSISGMGLQETQYF.

The chain employs TRBV2 and TRBJ1-6, with D tentatively TRBD1 (5 bases). Trimming removed 3 bases at V and 6 bases at J, with 6 bases between. This CDR3 contains 13 residues. CDR1 and CDR2 from the germline V gene are SNHLY and FYNNEI. The CDR3 nucleotides are TGTGCCAGCAGTGAGACAGTTAATTCACCCCTCCACTTT. Protein product: CASSETVNSPLHF.

This chain joins TRBV6-5 and TRBJ2-7, with 7 bases matching TRBD2. Germline CDR1 reads MNHEY; CDR2 reads SVGAGI. V lost 6 bases and J lost 0; bases outside the gene matches: 5. The CDR3 runs 14 residues. DNA of the CDR3: TGTGCCAGCAGCCTCGGACTAGTCTCCTACGAGCAGTACTTC. Amino acid sequence: CASSLGLVSYEQYF.

The chain couples TRBV18 to TRBJ2-1; a weak D match, TRBD2 (6 bases). CDR1 and CDR2 from the germline V gene are KGHSH and LQKENI. V was pared by 0 bases and J by 10 bases, with 7 bases between. The CDR3 length is 12 residues. The CDR3 loop is CASSPPGGEQFF. CDR3 sequence (DNA): TGTGCCAGCTCACCACCGGGGGGAGAGCAGTTCTTC.

The sample holds a few counts of this clone. The chain carries TRBV10-3 and TRBJ2-1; 13 nucleotides match TRBD2. CDR3 length: 17 amino acids. Trimming removed 8 bases from V and 4 bases from J; junction bases left unmatched: 11. Germline V gives CDR1 ENHRY, CDR2 SYGVKD. DNA for the CDR3: TGTGCCATCCATCCGGGACTAGCGGGGAGCATGTACAATGAGCAGTTCTTC. Its protein product is CAIHPGLAGSMYNEQFF.